These T cell receptor beta chains were read from a single sample in a study of blood T cell repertoires in COVID-19. Only in-frame clones appear in the TCRdb table, and some are missing; sequencing was by immunoSEQ multiplex PCR. Of about 240,000 clones in the sample, about four fifths were seen once. The sequencing sample was made of peripheral blood. These receptors were obtained from a woman aged 18-29 years with acute or convalescent COVID-19. The CDR3 runs from the conserved cysteine through the conserved F or W. Each record gives: clone size, J gene, V gene, CDR3 protein. Clone size is given for some rows only: seen once, a few or many times, or a class if the clone is expanded.

once | TRBJ2-2 | TRBV15 | CATSRDHTARGELFF
many | TRBJ2-7 | TRBV10-1 | CATLAGRAYEQYF
few | TRBJ1-6 | TRBV5-4 | CQQPGQGCPSYNSPLHF
. | TRBJ2-2 | TRBV10-2 | CASHPGTGYNTGELFF
. | TRBJ2-3 | TRBV6-5 | CASRDRAISTDTQYF
. | TRBJ1-4 | TRBV11-1 | CASSLGETTNEKLFF
few | TRBJ2-3 | TRBV10-3 | CAISITDTQYF
. | TRBJ2-7 | TRBV7-9 | CASSLSAYEQYF
. | TRBJ2-7 | TRBV2 | CASSDRRDYNYEQYF
. | TRBJ2-3 | TRBV30 | CAWRTGTDTQYF
few | TRBJ2-5 | TRBV7-8 | CASSLASSSWETQYF
. | TRBJ2-1 | TRBV10-2 | CASSGGSSIPTMEYNEQFF
. | TRBJ1-1 | TRBV4-1 | CASSQGIVRGATEAFF
. | TRBJ2-3 | TRBV7-2 | CASSSETGLTDTQYF
. | TRBJ1-5 | TRBV27 | CASSPEGGNQPQHF
. | TRBJ2-7 | TRBV7-7 | CASNPGPSYEQYF
. | TRBJ2-3 | TRBV28 | CASSLRLGALTDTQYF
. | TRBJ2-7 | TRBV6-5 | CASCRGMAFEQYF
. | TRBJ1-1 | TRBV19 | CASRTGTEAFF
. | TRBJ2-1 | TRBV18 | CASSLLAGGPRSYNEQFF
. | TRBJ1-2 | TRBV2 | CASSMDRGSFGYTF
. | TRBJ2-7 | TRBV30 | CAWSTHWGRDSWSSYEQYF
. | TRBJ2-5 | TRBV4-3 | CASSQVQGIFETQYF
. | TRBJ2-1 | TRBV5-1 | CASSLMGVTYNEQFF
. | TRBJ1-3 | TRBV10-3 | CAICNSSSGNTIYF
. | TRBJ1-5 | TRBV7-2 | CASARQGGNQPQHF
few | TRBJ2-6 | TRBV29-1 | CSAYGTGHSGANVLTF
. | TRBJ2-4 | TRBV5-1 | CASSPRTSGEILGKNIQYF
. | TRBJ1-5 | TRBV7-2 | CASRRTGIDQPQHF
. | TRBJ2-1 | TRBV7-9 | CASSLVEPIYYEQFF
. | TRBJ2-7 | TRBV10-3 | CAISESTGPQPYEQYF
. | TRBJ2-1 | TRBV7-3 | CASSPSGSEQFF
. | TRBJ2-1 | TRBV7-8 | CASSFPSGRAENEQFF
. | TRBJ2-7 | TRBV28 | CASSNPERGTTSSYEQYF